Reported below is one T cell receptor (beta chain). The junction and the germline gene differ at one end; a read error may be behind it. The germline gives CDR1 SGHAT, CDR2 FQNNGV. CDR3 length: 15 amino acids. The data were obtained in a study of tumor and adjacent non-tumor tissue in lung cancer. Three rounds of nested PCR, following a modified ARM-PCR protocol, produced the TCRbeta library. TCRdb reanalysed the multiplex PCR reads using MiXCR and keeps one entry per CDR3 protein. Altogether 100,000 to 120,000 distinct CDR3 sequences are present, about 87% being singletons, with the ten largest covering 20% to 25%. This sample's RNA came from whole unsorted tissue.

The source material was lung tumor tissue. This sequence joins TRBV11-2 and TRBJ2-2; 12 nucleotides line up with TRBD2. This TCR was recovered from a man between 65 and 79 years old with non-small cell lung cancer. CDR3 sequence: CVSSPLAGGIGELFF. The CDR3 region has the DNA TGTGTCAGCAGCCCCCTAGCGGGAGGGATCGGGGAGCTGTTTTTT. Filled out from reference TRBV11-2 and TRBJ2-2, the complete variable domain reads EAGVAQSPRYKIIEKRQSVAFWCNPISGHATLYWYQQILGQGPKLLIQFQNNGVVDDSQLPKDRFSAERLKGVDSTLKIQPAKLEDSAVYLCVSSPLAGGIGELFFGEGSRLTVL.